The clone carrying this T cell receptor (beta chain) was observed at least ten times. Indicated time point: persistent/refractory GD, antithyroid drugs over 5 years with positive TRAb. RNA extracted from PBMCs served as the sequencing template. This sample is part of a study of regulatory T cells in long-lasting Graves disease. Library construction for TCR beta used iRepertoire HTBI primers and Arm-PCR of CDR3 regions. One entry per CDR3 protein results from TCRdb running MiXCR on the multiplex PCR reads. The data hold around 510,000 distinct CDR3 sequences, with less than 25% observed a single time. Germline V lookup: CDR1 LNHDA, CDR2 SQIVND (reference sequence). The CDR3 is 15 residues long. Trimming took 0 bases from V and 1 from J, leaving 9 bases between them.

The clonotype comes from a female donor with Graves disease. Specimen: peripheral blood mononuclear cells (PBMCs), collected when the disease was refractory, from a patient treated with antithyroid drugs. This rearrangement joins TRBV19 to TRBJ1-1, with D unresolved. CDR3 sequence reads: CASSIDFVQNTEAFF. CDR3 in DNA: TGTGCCAGTAGTATAGATTTCGTCCAGAACACTGAAGCTTTCTTT.